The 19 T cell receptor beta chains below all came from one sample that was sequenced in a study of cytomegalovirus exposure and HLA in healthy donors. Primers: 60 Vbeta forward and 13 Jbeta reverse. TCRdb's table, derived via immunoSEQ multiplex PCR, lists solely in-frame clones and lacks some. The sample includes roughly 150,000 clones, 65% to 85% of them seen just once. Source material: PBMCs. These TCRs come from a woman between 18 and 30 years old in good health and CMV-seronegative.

CDR3 loop: CASSLQGNYEQYF. The CDR3 bases are TGTGCCAGCAGCCTACAGGGAAACTACGAGCAGTACTTC. The gene calls are TRBV7-8 and TRBJ2-7; a possible D gene is TRBD1 (6 bases). Germline CDR1 SGHVS, CDR2 FQNEAQ. The CDR3 length is 13 residues. V lost 5 bases, J lost 3 bases, and 11 bases lay in between.

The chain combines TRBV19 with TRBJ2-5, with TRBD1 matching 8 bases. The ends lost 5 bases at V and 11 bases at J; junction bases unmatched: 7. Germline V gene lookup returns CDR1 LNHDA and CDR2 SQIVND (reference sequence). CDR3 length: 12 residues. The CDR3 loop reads CASSPGQGQQYF. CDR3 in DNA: TGTGCCAGTAGTCCCGGACAGGGCCAGCAGTACTTC.

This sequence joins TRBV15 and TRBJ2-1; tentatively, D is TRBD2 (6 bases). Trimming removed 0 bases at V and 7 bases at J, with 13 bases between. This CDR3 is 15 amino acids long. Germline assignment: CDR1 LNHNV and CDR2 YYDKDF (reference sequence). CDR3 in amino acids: CATSREPGLSNEQFF. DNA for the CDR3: TGTGCCACCAGCAGAGAACCAGGACTATCTAATGAGCAGTTCTTC.

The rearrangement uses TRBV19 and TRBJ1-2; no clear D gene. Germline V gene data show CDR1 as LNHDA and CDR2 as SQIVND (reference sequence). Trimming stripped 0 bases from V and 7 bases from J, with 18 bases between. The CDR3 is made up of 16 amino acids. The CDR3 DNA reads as TGTGCCAGTAGTATAGATCTTTACGGTGCGGCCCTTGGCTACACCTTC. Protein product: CASSIDLYGAALGYTF.

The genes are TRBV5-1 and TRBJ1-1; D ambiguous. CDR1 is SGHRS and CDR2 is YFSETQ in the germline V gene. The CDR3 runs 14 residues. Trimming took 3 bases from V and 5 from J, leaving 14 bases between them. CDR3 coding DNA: TGCGCCAGCAGCTGGGGAGGTCTGGGAACTGAAGCTTTCTTT. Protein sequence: CASSWGGLGTEAFF.

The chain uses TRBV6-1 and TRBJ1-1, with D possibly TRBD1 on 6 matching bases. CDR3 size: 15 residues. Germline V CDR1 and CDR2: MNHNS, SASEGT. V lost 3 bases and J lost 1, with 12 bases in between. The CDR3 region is CASSDVGTRNTEAFF. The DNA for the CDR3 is TGTGCCAGCAGTGATGTGGGGACAAGGAACACTGAAGCTTTCTTT.

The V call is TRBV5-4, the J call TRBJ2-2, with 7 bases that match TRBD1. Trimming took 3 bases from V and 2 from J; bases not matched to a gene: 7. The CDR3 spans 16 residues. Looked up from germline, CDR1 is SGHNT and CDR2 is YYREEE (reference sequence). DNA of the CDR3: TGTGCCAGCAGCTCGACAGGGCCTATCAACACCGGGGAGCTGTTTTTT. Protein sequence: CASSSTGPINTGELFF.

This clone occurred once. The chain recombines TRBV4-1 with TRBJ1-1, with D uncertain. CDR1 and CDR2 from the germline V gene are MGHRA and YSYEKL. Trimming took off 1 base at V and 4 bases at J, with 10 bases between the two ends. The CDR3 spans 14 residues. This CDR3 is CASSQGQLFTEAFF. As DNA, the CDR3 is TGCGCCAGCAGCCAAGGTCAATTGTTCACTGAAGCTTTCTTT.

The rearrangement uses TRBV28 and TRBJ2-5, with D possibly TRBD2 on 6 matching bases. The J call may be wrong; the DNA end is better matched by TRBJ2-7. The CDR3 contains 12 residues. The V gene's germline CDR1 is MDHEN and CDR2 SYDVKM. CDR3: CASSWRGYEQYF. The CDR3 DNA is TGTGCCAGCAGTTGGCGGGGTTACGAGCAGTACTTC.

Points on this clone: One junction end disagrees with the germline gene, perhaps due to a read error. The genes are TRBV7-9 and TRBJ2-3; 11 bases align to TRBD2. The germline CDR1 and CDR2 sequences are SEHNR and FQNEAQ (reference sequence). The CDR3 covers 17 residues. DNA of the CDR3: TGTTCCAGCAGCTTTAGCGGGGGGGCCTCCCGCACAGATACGCAGTATTTT. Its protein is CSSSFSGGASRTDTQYF. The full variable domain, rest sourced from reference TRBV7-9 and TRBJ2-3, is DTGVSQNPRHKITKRGQNVTFRCDPISEHNRLYWYRQTLGQGPEFLTYFQNEAQLEKSRLLSDRFSAERPKGSFSTLEIQRTEQGDSAMYLCSSSFSGGASRTDTQYFGPGTRLTVL.

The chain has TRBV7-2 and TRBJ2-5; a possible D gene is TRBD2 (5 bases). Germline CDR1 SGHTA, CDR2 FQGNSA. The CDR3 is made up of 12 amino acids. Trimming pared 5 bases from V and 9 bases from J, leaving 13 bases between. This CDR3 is CASSPQLGAQYF. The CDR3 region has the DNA TGTGCCAGCAGCCCACAACTCGGGGCCCAGTACTTC. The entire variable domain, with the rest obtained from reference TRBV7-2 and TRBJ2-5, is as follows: GAGVSQSPSNKVTEKGKDVELRCDPISGHTALYWYRQSLGQGLEFLIYFQGNSAPDKSGLPSDRFSAERTGGSVSTLTIQRTQQEDSAVYLCASSPQLGAQYFGPGTRLLVL.

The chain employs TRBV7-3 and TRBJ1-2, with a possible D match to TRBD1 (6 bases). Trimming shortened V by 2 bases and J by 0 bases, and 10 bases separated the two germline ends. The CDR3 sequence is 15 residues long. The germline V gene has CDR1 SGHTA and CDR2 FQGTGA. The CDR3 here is CASSLSGESNYGYTF. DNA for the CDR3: TGTGCCAGCAGCTTATCAGGGGAGTCTAACTATGGCTACACCTTC. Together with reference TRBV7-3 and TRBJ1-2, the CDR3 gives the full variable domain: GAGVSQTPSNKVTEKGKYVELRCDPISGHTALYWYRQSLGQGPEFLIYFQGTGAADDSGLPNDRFFAVRPEGSVSTLKIQRTERGDSAVYLCASSLSGESNYGYTFGSGTRLTVV.

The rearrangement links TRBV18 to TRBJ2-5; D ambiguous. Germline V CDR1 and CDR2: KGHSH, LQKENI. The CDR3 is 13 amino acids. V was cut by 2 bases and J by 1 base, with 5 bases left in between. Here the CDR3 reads CASSPNTQETQYF. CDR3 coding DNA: TGTGCCAGCTCACCAAACACCCAAGAGACCCAGTACTTC.

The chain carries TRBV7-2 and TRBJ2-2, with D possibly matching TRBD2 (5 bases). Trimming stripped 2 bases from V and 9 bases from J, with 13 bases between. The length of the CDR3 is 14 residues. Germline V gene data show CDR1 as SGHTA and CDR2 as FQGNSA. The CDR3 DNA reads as TGTGCCAGCAGCTTACGTAGCGCTTCTAGGGAGCTGTTTTTT. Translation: CASSLRSASRELFF.

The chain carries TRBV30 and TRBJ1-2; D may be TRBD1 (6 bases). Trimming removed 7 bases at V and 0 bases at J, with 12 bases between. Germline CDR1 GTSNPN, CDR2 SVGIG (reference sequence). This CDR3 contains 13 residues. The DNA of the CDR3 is TGTGCCTTCGGACAGCTAGCTAACTATGGCTACACCTTC. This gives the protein CAFGQLANYGYTF. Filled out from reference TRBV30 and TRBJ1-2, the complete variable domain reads SQTIHQWPATLVQPVGSPLSLECTVEGTSNPNLYWYRQAAGRGLQLLFYSVGIGQISSEVPQNLSASRPQDRQFILSSKKLLLSDSGFYLCAFGQLANYGYTFGSGTRLTVV.

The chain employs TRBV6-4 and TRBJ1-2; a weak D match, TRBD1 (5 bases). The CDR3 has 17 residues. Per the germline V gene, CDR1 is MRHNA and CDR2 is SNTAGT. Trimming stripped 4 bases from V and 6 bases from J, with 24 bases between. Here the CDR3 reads CASSASGGSSFGDGYTF. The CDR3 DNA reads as TGTGCCAGCAGTGCCTCCGGGGGGTCTTCTTTCGGGGATGGCTACACCTTC.

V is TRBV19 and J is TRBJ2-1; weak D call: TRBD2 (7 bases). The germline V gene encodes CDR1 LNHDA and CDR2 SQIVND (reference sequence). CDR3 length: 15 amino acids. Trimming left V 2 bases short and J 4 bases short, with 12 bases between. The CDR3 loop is CASSITGGFYNEQFF. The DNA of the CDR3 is TGTGCCAGTAGTATAACGGGGGGCTTTTACAATGAGCAGTTCTTC.

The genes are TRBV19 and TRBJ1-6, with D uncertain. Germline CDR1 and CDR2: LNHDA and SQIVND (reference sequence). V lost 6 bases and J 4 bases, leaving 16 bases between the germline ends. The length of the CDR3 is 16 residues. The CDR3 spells CASRRENTRYNSPLHF. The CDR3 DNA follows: TGTGCCAGTAGACGGGAGAATACAAGATATAATTCACCCCTCCACTTT.

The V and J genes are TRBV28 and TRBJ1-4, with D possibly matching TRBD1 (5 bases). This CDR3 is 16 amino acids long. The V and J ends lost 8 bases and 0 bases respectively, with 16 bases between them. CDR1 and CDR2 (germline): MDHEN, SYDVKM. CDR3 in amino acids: CASREVQDPTNEKLFF. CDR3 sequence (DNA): TGTGCCAGCCGAGAGGTACAGGACCCAACTAATGAAAAACTGTTTTTT.